The next 20 T cell receptor beta chains were all read from a single sample in a study of prognosis after radiotherapy for stage I lung cancer. Genomic DNA served as the source from which two-round multiplex PCR generated TCR beta CDR3 amplicons. Specific primers for each TRBV and TRBJ gene were what first-round PCR used. TCRdb processed the multiplex PCR reads anew with MiXCR; each CDR3 protein has one entry. The sample holds about 17,000 distinct CDR3 sequences, roughly 46% seen once. The specimen was PBMCs, collected before or after stereotactic body radiation therapy (not recorded which). Source of these receptors: a donor over 45 with non-small cell lung cancer.

This clonotype is medium-sized in the sample. This sequence joins TRBV20-1 and TRBJ2-3; D is unresolved. The CDR3 is 12 residues long. Trimming cost V 2 bases and J 7 bases, with 10 bases left between them. Per germline, CDR1 DFQATT and CDR2 SNEGSKA (reference sequence). CDR3 protein: CSARPTENTQYF. The CDR3 DNA is TGCAGTGCTAGACCCACCGAAAATACGCAGTATTTT.

This clonotype has at least ten counts. The chain uses TRBV20-1 and TRBJ2-7, with 7 bases identical to TRBD2. Germline V gene data show CDR1 as DFQATT and CDR2 as SNEGSKA (reference sequence). J was trimmed by 4 bases and V by 5 bases; bases with no gene match: 8. The CDR3 runs 13 residues. The CDR3 DNA reads TGCAGTGCTGCCCCTGGGGGGGGGTACGAGCAGTACTTC. This sequence encodes CSAAPGGGYEQYF.

The rearrangement links TRBV19 to TRBJ2-2, with 7 bases identical to TRBD1. CDR3 size: 15 residues. V gave up 5 bases and J gave up 3 bases; unmatched junction bases: 6. Germline loops: CDR1 LNHDA, CDR2 SQIVND (reference sequence). CDR3 DNA sequence: TGTGCCAGTAGTCCCCGGGACAGATACACCGGGGAGCTGTTTTTT. It encodes CASSPRDRYTGELFF.

This clonotype was detected ten times or more. The genes are TRBV5-6 and TRBJ2-3, with D uncertain. Trimming removed 4 bases from V and 0 bases from J, with 12 bases in between. Germline V gene data show CDR1 as SGHDT and CDR2 as YYEEEE. This CDR3 contains 15 residues. CDR3: CASSPSGTSTDTQYF. CDR3 DNA: TGTGCCAGCAGCCCCTCCGGTACAAGCACAGATACGCAGTATTTT.

This clonotype was counted ten times or more. This chain connects TRBV30 to TRBJ2-3; 7 nucleotides agree with TRBD1. Germline V gene data show CDR1 as GTSNPN and CDR2 as SVGIG (reference sequence). This CDR3 comprises 13 residues. V lost 4 bases to trimming and J lost 4 bases; unmatched junction nucleotides: 5. The CDR3 loop reads CAWTQGWADTQYF. The CDR3 DNA is TGTGCCTGGACACAGGGGTGGGCAGATACGCAGTATTTT.

This clonotype was picked up many times. The rearrangement joins TRBV20-1 to TRBJ2-3, with D maybe TRBD2 (5 bases). CDR3 length: 13 residues. Germline V gene lookup returns CDR1 DFQATT and CDR2 SNEGSKA (reference sequence). Trimming cost V 3 bases and J 5 bases, with 12 bases left between them. For the CDR3, the DNA is TGCAGTGCTAGTCAGTACGCGGGAGATACGCAGTATTTT. Protein product: CSASQYAGDTQYF.

This clonotype was observed at least ten times. The chain links TRBV20-1 to TRBJ1-1; no clear D. Germline lookup yields CDR1 DFQATT and CDR2 SNEGSKA (reference sequence). The CDR3 sequence is 13 residues long. The V gene lost 3 bases and the J gene lost 0 bases, with 8 bases spanning the gap. CDR3 DNA: TGCAGTGCTAGGAAAAATCTGAACACTGAAGCTTTCTTT. Its translation is CSARKNLNTEAFF.

Regarding this clonotype: Since a much larger clone is just one base distant, this may be a read error. The chain carries TRBV10-3 and TRBJ2-2; D may be TRBD1 (5 bases). CDR1 is ENHRY and CDR2 is SYGVKD in the germline V gene. V lost 3 bases, J lost 6 bases, and 14 bases lay in between. This CDR3 region has 15 residues. This CDR3 reads CAISDPGFSAGELFF. The DNA of the CDR3 is TGTGCCATCAGTGATCCAGGGTTTTCTGCCGGGGAGCTGTTTTTT.

This clonotype has ten or more counts. The rearrangement uses TRBV5-1 and TRBJ2-5, with a possible D match to TRBD2 (5 bases). The CDR3 spans 14 residues. Germline CDR1 is SGHRS and CDR2 is YFSETQ. Trimming took off 0 bases at V and 9 bases at J, with 15 bases between the two ends. This CDR3 reads CASSLGTGVEAQYF. The CDR3 nucleotides read TGCGCCAGCAGCTTGGGGACTGGCGTCGAGGCCCAGTACTTC.

This clonotype was observed at least ten times. The chain recombines TRBV29-1 with TRBJ2-3; D is unclear. The CDR3 has 13 amino acids. Between the trimmed V and J ends, which lost 6 bases and 2 bases, there was a span of 12 bases. The germline CDR1 and CDR2 sequences are SQVTM and ANQGSEA. DNA of the CDR3: TGCAGCGTCCACAGCCCTTACACAGATACGCAGTATTTT. Protein product: CSVHSPYTDTQYF.

J is TRBJ2-7 and V is TRBV28; tentatively, D is TRBD1 (5 bases). The germline gives CDR1 MDHEN, CDR2 SYDVKM. The V end lost 2 bases, the J end lost 3 bases, and 14 bases lay between the germline ends. This CDR3 comprises 15 residues. DNA for the CDR3: TGTGCCAGCAGTTTAAAGGCAGGGAAGGGCTACGAGCAGTACTTC. It translates to CASSLKAGKGYEQYF.

The sample holds many counts of this clonotype. The rearrangement joins TRBV10-3 to TRBJ2-6; tentatively, D is TRBD1 (5 bases). The CDR3 loop spans 16 amino acids. Germline V lookup: CDR1 ENHRY, CDR2 SYGVKD. Trimming left V 11 bases short and J 4 bases short, with 21 bases between. The CDR3 coding sequence is TGTGCCTCCTCGCTCGACAGTATGACGGGGGCCAACGTCCTGACTTTC. Its translation: CASSLDSMTGANVLTF.

This clonotype was seen ten or more times. This chain joins TRBV20-1 and TRBJ2-1; 10 bases line up with TRBD2. Germline V lookup: CDR1 DFQATT, CDR2 SNEGSKA (reference sequence). V trimming: 4 bases; J trimming: 9 bases; junction bases outside the gene matches: 12. The CDR3 consists of 15 residues. The CDR3 nucleotides read TGCAGTGCTATACCACTAGCGGGATTTGTCCTTGAGCAGTTCTTC. Encoded protein: CSAIPLAGFVLEQFF.

This clonotype was detected many times. The rearrangement joins TRBV3-1 to TRBJ1-5, with a possible D match to TRBD1 (6 bases). The CDR3 totals 13 residues. Germline assignment: CDR1 LGHDT and CDR2 YNNKEL (reference sequence). V was shortened by 0 bases and J by 11 bases, with 11 bases between the two germline ends. CDR3 coding DNA: TGTGCCAGCAGCCAAGATACGAGGGGGACCCAGCATTTT. Its translation is CASSQDTRGTQHF.

This clonotype was recorded many times. The chain joins TRBV5-1 to TRBJ1-4; TRBD1 is a possible D gene (5 bases). V was clipped by 0 bases and J by 6 bases, with 12 bases between them. The germline V gene has CDR1 SGHRS and CDR2 YFSETQ. The CDR3 extends over 15 amino acids. The CDR3 nucleotides read TGCGCCAGCAGCTTGGCCAAGGGGCTGCATGAAAAACTGTTTTTT. This translates into CASSLAKGLHEKLFF.

This clonotype was seen more than once but under ten times. Given a much more abundant clone one base away, this may be a read error. V usage is TRBV5-6 and J usage is TRBJ2-5; TRBD1 matches 9 bases. The germline CDR1 and CDR2 sequences are SGHDT and YYEEEE. There are 16 residues in the CDR3. Here the CDR3 reads CASSLGTGVRSETKYF. The DNA of the CDR3 is TGTGCCAGCAGCTTGGGGACAGGGGTCCGTAGCGAGACCAAGTACTTC.

The chain couples TRBV20-1 to TRBJ2-7; 10 nucleotides agree with TRBD1. Germline CDR1 and CDR2: DFQATT and SNEGSKA (reference sequence). J was trimmed by 2 bases and V by 1 base; bases with no gene match: 5. This CDR3 region has 15 residues. The CDR3: CSARGGTGVAYEQYF. The CDR3 DNA reads TGCAGTGCTAGAGGAGGGACAGGGGTTGCCTACGAGCAGTACTTC.

This clonotype is labeled as medium-sized. The rearrangement uses TRBV7-9 and TRBJ1-6; 8 bases line up with TRBD1. Germline V CDR1 and CDR2: SEHNR, FQNEAQ (reference sequence). The CDR3 is 15 amino acids. With V trimmed by 5 bases and J by 6 bases, 6 bases remained unmatched. The CDR3 nucleotides are TGTGCCAGCAGCGATTACAGGGGGTCTAATTCACCCCTCCACTTT. It encodes CASSDYRGSNSPLHF.

In the case of this clonotype: Compared with germline, one end of the junction differs, possibly owing to a read error. The chain recombines TRBV24-1 with TRBJ2-2; 7 bases fit TRBD1. This CDR3 comprises 14 residues. Germline loops: CDR1 KGHDR, CDR2 SFDVKD. The CDR3 DNA reads as TGTGCCACCAGTGTCCCAGGGGGTGGCGTGGAGCTTTTTTTT. Its protein product is CATSVPGGGVELFF.

The V call is TRBV20-1, the J call TRBJ1-6; D gene ambiguous. The V end lost 0 bases, the J end lost 3 bases, and 9 bases lay between the germline ends. Germline V gene sequence: CDR1 DFQATT, CDR2 SNEGSKA (reference sequence). The CDR3 runs to 15 residues. The CDR3 sequence: CSARDRLLYNSPLHF. The CDR3 nucleotides are TGCAGTGCTAGAGATCGATTACTCTATAATTCACCCCTCCACTTT.